The 26 T cell receptor beta chains listed next were all sequenced from one sample in a study of blood T cells in healthy people across ages (dated by TCRdb to the mid-2010s). Library creation used 5' RACE. The data were produced on an Illumina HiSeq 2500. A second PCR of roughly 6 to 11 cycles was run with a J-beta primer mix and a sample-barcoded 5' primer. TCRdb ran its own pipeline on the public reads, namely fastp trimming at Q25 and MiXCR clone calling, and kept in-frame beta chains. Merged by CDR3 protein, the rows form single entries marked with the most common genes and DNA. The sample table lists roughly 1.5 million distinct CDR3 sequences, approximately 42% of them with a count of one. The ten most abundant clones make up about 4% of the sample. Sequenced input: blood. The receptors originated from a woman aged 18-29 years in good health.

The chain combines TRBV29-1 with TRBJ2-3; 12 nucleotides line up with TRBD2. J gave up 3 bases and V 3 bases, and 4 bases lay outside the gene matches. This CDR3 is 15 amino acids long. The germline gives CDR1 SQVTM, CDR2 ANQGSEA. The CDR3 bases are TGCAGCGTTGACGCTAGCGGGGGGGCGACAGATACGCAGTATTTT. Its translation is CSVDASGGATDTQYF.

The CDR3 spells CASSLAIAGGYGREQYF. As DNA, the CDR3 is TGTGCCAGCAGCTTAGCAATCGCAGGGGGATACGGGAGGGAGCAGTACTTC. The V and J genes are TRBV7-2 and TRBJ2-7, with D possibly called TRBD1 or TRBD2 (7 bases each). This CDR3 is 17 amino acids long. CDR1 and CDR2 (germline): SGHTA, FQGNSA. The V and J ends lost 0 bases and 7 bases respectively, with 22 bases between them.

In its sample, this clonotype was seen a few times. This clone may be a read error of a much larger clone one base away. This sequence joins TRBV4-2 and TRBJ2-3; the match to TRBD2 covers 9 bases. Germline assignment: CDR1 LGHNA and CDR2 YNFKEQ. V lost 0 bases and J lost 4; bases outside the gene matches: 5. The CDR3 extends over 16 amino acids. The CDR3 reads CASSQDPAGGADTQYF. CDR3 bases: TGTGCCAGCAGCCAAGATCCAGCGGGGGGCGCAGATACGCAGTATTTT.

In this sample, this clonotype turned up a few times. The chain employs TRBV4-3 and TRBJ2-2; D gene unclear. Per germline, CDR1 LGHNA and CDR2 YSLEER. The V end lost 4 bases, the J end lost 6 bases, and 12 bases lay between the germline ends. This CDR3 contains 14 residues. The CDR3 sequence: CASSLYSESGELFF. In nucleotides, the CDR3 is TGCGCCAGCAGCCTCTATTCAGAGTCCGGGGAGCTGTTTTTT.

This chain uses TRBV29-1 with TRBJ2-5, with 12 nucleotides matching TRBD1. CDR3 length: 14 amino acids. Germline V gene sequence: CDR1 SQVTM, CDR2 ANQGSEA. V shed 2 bases and J 5 bases; nucleotides not matched to a gene: 3. The CDR3 DNA follows: TGCAGCGTTGAACGGGACAGGGGGCGGGAGACCCAGTACTTC. Translated: CSVERDRGRETQYF.

There are many counts of this clonotype. DNA for the CDR3: TGCAGCGTTGAATCGGGGAGCTCCTACAATGAGCAGTTCTTC. Protein product: CSVESGSSYNEQFF. The gene calls are TRBV29-1 and TRBJ2-1; possibly TRBD2 for D (5 bases). The CDR3 loop spans 14 amino acids. V was cut by 2 bases and J by 0 bases, with 8 bases left in between. Germline-derived CDR1 and CDR2 are SQVTM and ANQGSEA.

The J gene is TRBJ2-7, the V gene TRBV4-3; maybe TRBD1 (5 bases). Germline lookup yields CDR1 LGHNA and CDR2 YSLEER. This CDR3 is 15 amino acids long. Trimming pared 0 bases from V and 0 bases from J, leaving 9 bases between. The CDR3 DNA sequence: TGCGCCAGCAGCCAAGAGATGACAGTCTCCTACGAGCAGTACTTC. Encoded protein: CASSQEMTVSYEQYF.

The CDR3 nucleotides read TGTGCCAGCACCACCCAGGCAGGGGGAGGTCAGCCCCAGCATTTT. Residues: CASTTQAGGGQPQHF. The chain has TRBV12-3 or TRBV12-4 and TRBJ1-5, with 7 bases aligning to TRBD1. The CDR3 spans 15 residues. V dropped 7 bases and J dropped 6; count of bases not matched to a gene: 12.

The chain is built from TRBV20-1 and TRBJ1-6, with D unclear. This CDR3 has 13 residues. V was trimmed by 4 bases and J by 8 bases, leaving 12 bases between them. The V gene's germline CDR1 is DFQATT and CDR2 SNEGSKA (reference sequence). CDR3 DNA: TGCAGTGCTAAGGGCAGGCCAGATTCACCCCTCCACTTT. Its translation is CSAKGRPDSPLHF.

V gene TRBV12-3 or TRBV12-4 combines with J gene TRBJ2-1; D ambiguous. V lost 6 bases and J lost 2, with 14 bases in between. CDR3 size: 15 residues. The CDR3 sequence is CASRPPPSTYNEQFF. Written as DNA, the CDR3 is TGTGCCAGCAGGCCCCCCCCCTCAACCTACAATGAGCAGTTCTTC.

The chain is built from TRBV20-1 and TRBJ2-7, with a weak D call TRBD2 (5 bases). The CDR3 extends over 12 amino acids. Germline assignment: CDR1 DFQATT and CDR2 SNEGSKA (reference sequence). In DNA, the CDR3 is TGCAGCGCCTCTCCGGGGTCCTACGAGCAGTACTTC. Translation: CSASPGSYEQYF.

The V call is TRBV27, the J call TRBJ1-2; 7 bases are a match to TRBD1. CDR3 size: 13 residues. With 4 bases clipped from V and 8 bases from J, the junction kept 7 bases outside the gene matches. Per germline, CDR1 MNHEY and CDR2 SMNVEV (reference sequence). The CDR3 sequence: CASSYTGARGYTF. In nucleotides, the CDR3 is TGTGCCAGCAGTTATACAGGGGCTCGGGGCTACACCTTC.

There are a few counts of this clonotype. The chain employs TRBV5-1 and TRBJ1-1, with 8 bases identical to TRBD1. This CDR3 comprises 14 residues. Trimming cost V 4 bases and J 3 bases; bases outside gene matches: 5. Germline assignment: CDR1 SGHRS and CDR2 YFSETQ. The CDR3 region has the DNA TGCGCCAGCAGCCTACACAGGGGGGACACTGAAGCTTTCTTT. This gives the protein CASSLHRGDTEAFF. Full variable domain (rest looked up from reference TRBV5-1 and TRBJ1-1): KAGVTQTPRYLIKTRGQQVTLSCSPISGHRSVSWYQQTPGQGLQFLFEYFSETQRNKGNFPGRFSGRQFSNSRSEMNVSTLELGDSALYLCASSLHRGDTEAFFGQGTRLTVV.

This clonotype was picked up a small number of times. The chain combines TRBV4-1 with TRBJ2-7, with a weak D call TRBD2 (6 bases). The V and J ends lost 0 bases and 1 base respectively, with 19 bases between them. The CDR3 spans 18 residues. Germline V gives CDR1 MGHRA, CDR2 YSYEKL. CDR3 loop: CASSQEMMVGGYSYEQYF. The CDR3 nucleotides are TGCGCCAGCAGCCAAGAAATGATGGTTGGAGGGTATTCCTACGAGCAGTACTTC.

This sequence joins TRBV11-2 and TRBJ1-1, with D possibly matching TRBD1 (5 bases). CDR1 and CDR2 (germline): SGHAT, FQNNGV. The CDR3 length is 17 residues. The V gene lost 1 base and the J gene lost 2 bases, with 17 bases spanning the gap. In DNA, the CDR3 is TGTGCCAGCAGCTTAGGGTCCTGGGACGAAGGAAACACTGAAGCTTTCTTT. The encoded protein is CASSLGSWDEGNTEAFF.

This chain connects TRBV29-1 to TRBJ2-3; 11 positions agree with TRBD1. The ends lost 6 bases at V and 4 bases at J; junction bases unmatched: 3. The CDR3 totals 13 residues. Germline CDR1 reads SQVTM; CDR2 reads ANQGSEA. The CDR3 region has the DNA TGCAGCGTCTGGACAGGGGGCGCAGATACGCAGTATTTT. Its translation: CSVWTGGADTQYF.

This chain joins TRBV28 and TRBJ2-3; 7 bases map to TRBD1. The CDR3 has 15 residues. V shed 4 bases and J 2 bases; nucleotides not matched to a gene: 6. Germline V CDR1 and CDR2: MDHEN, SYDVKM. The CDR3 DNA sequence: TGTGCCAGCAGTTCACGGGACAGATACACAGATACGCAGTATTTT. Protein product: CASSSRDRYTDTQYF. Filled out from reference TRBV28 and TRBJ2-3, the complete variable domain reads DVKVTQSSRYLVKRTGEKVFLECVQDMDHENMFWYRQDPGLGLRLIYFSYDVKMKEKGDIPEGYSVSREKKERFSLILESASTNQTSMYLCASSSRDRYTDTQYFGPGTRLTVL.

This clonotype was seen more than once but under ten times. This rearrangement joins TRBV10-3 to TRBJ2-7; weak D call: TRBD1 (6 bases). Germline V gene sequence: CDR1 ENHRY, CDR2 SYGVKD. The CDR3 has 15 residues. V was trimmed by 6 bases and J by 3 bases, leaving 18 bases between them. CDR3 sequence: CAISASFGQHYEQYF. The CDR3 DNA sequence: TGTGCCATCAGCGCAAGTTTTGGACAGCACTACGAGCAGTACTTC.

This clonotype occurred a few times. The chain combines TRBV6-6 with TRBJ1-2; no definite D call. CDR1 and CDR2 from the germline V gene are MNHNY and SVGAGI (reference sequence). With 5 bases removed from V and 4 bases from J, the gap between germline ends came to 5 bases. CDR3 size: 11 residues. CDR3: CASSTSYGYTF. CDR3 DNA: TGTGCCAGCAGTACCTCCTATGGCTACACCTTC.

V and J are TRBV28 and TRBJ1-1, with D hard to call. CDR1 is MDHEN and CDR2 is SYDVKM in the germline V gene. V dropped 6 bases and J dropped 1 base, with 15 bases sitting between them. CDR3 length: 15 amino acids. In nucleotides, the CDR3 is TGTGCCAGCAGCCCCCCCCGGATCAGGAACACTGAAGCTTTCTTT. It yields the protein CASSPPRIRNTEAFF. The complete variable domain, with remaining parts taken from reference TRBV28 and TRBJ1-1, reads DVKVTQSSRYLVKRTGEKVFLECVQDMDHENMFWYRQDPGLGLRLIYFSYDVKMKEKGDIPEGYSVSREKKERFSLILESASTNQTSMYLCASSPPRIRNTEAFFGQGTRLTVV.

This chain uses TRBV27 with TRBJ2-3; D gene uncertain. Germline V gene data show CDR1 as MNHEY and CDR2 as SMNVEV (reference sequence). The CDR3 sequence is 14 residues long. V was shortened by 6 bases and J by 4 bases, with 14 bases between the two germline ends. The CDR3 DNA is TGTGCCAGCAGGCGAGCACCAAGGGCAGATACGCAGTATTTT. It codes for CASRRAPRADTQYF.

The J gene is TRBJ2-7, the V gene TRBV20-1, with a weak D call TRBD2 (5 bases). This CDR3 region has 13 residues. The germline gives CDR1 DFQATT, CDR2 SNEGSKA (reference sequence). V lost 6 bases and J 2 bases, leaving 14 bases between the germline ends. CDR3 bases: TGCAGTGCCACGCGGACTGACGCCTACGAGCAGTACTTC. Protein sequence: CSATRTDAYEQYF.

This rearrangement joins TRBV3-1 to TRBJ2-3; no clear D. The length of the CDR3 is 14 residues. The V gene lost 11 bases and the J gene lost 0 bases, with 15 bases spanning the gap. Per germline, CDR1 LGHDT and CDR2 YNNKEL (reference sequence). In DNA form, the CDR3 reads TGTGCCTCTAGAAGCAGCGTAAGCACAGATACGCAGTATTTT. Its protein is CASRSSVSTDTQYF.

The J gene is TRBJ2-1, the V gene TRBV18, with D possibly matching TRBD2 (5 bases). The ends were cut back, 5 bases at V and 9 bases at J, with 17 bases in the middle. The V gene's germline CDR1 is KGHSH and CDR2 LQKENI. This CDR3 spans 14 amino acids. CDR3 nucleotides: TGTGCCAGCTCATTCGCTAATGAGGGCAGTGAGCAGTTCTTC. The encoded protein is CASSFANEGSEQFF.

In its sample, this clonotype was seen a few times. The rearrangement uses TRBV6-5 and TRBJ1-2, with D maybe TRBD1 (5 bases). This CDR3 comprises 14 residues. CDR1 is MNHEY, CDR2 SVGAGI, per germline. Between the trimmed V and J ends, which lost 2 bases and 4 bases, there was a span of 11 bases. CDR3 sequence: CASSYTRGAYGYTF. DNA for the CDR3: TGTGCCAGCAGTTACACCCGCGGGGCCTATGGCTACACCTTC.

The V call is TRBV6-1, the J call TRBJ1-5; TRBD1 matches at 8 bases. The CDR3 covers 16 residues. From germline, CDR1 is MNHNS and CDR2 SASEGT. J was trimmed by 6 bases and V by 9 bases; bases with no gene match: 16. The CDR3 sequence is CASADRVEFTGQPQHF. The CDR3 coding sequence is TGTGCCAGTGCGGACAGGGTTGAATTCACGGGTCAGCCCCAGCATTTT.